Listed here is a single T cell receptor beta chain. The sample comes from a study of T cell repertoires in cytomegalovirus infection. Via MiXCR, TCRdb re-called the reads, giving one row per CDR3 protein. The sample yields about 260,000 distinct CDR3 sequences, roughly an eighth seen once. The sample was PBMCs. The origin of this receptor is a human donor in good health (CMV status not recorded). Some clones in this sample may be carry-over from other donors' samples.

CDR3 sequence reads: CGTARSNTGELFF. CDR3 DNA sequence: TGTGGGACAGCCAGGTCGAACACCGGGGAGCTGTTTTTT. The chain joins TRBV28 to TRBJ2-2; the D gene is possibly TRBD1 (6 bases). Germline V gene sequence: CDR1 MDHEN, CDR2 SYDVKM. CDR3 size: 13 residues.